Here is one T cell receptor beta chain with its context. Its antigen is unknown. The data stem from a study of blood T cells in healthy people across ages. Study results and limitations: It was held that the diversity estimates obtained from one million T cells were underestimates.

Total RNA, at least 5 micrograms per sample, came from PBMCs. For the second PCR, which ran for about 7 to 11 cycles, a sample-barcoded 5' primer and a J-beta primer mix were used. Each sample provided no less than 2.5 million CDR3-containing paired-end reads. MiXCR, run by TCRdb on the 5' RACE reads, gives a single entry per CDR3 protein. The sample holds about a million distinct CDR3 sequences, 30% to 40% seen once. V dropped 5 bases and J dropped 6; count of bases not matched to a gene: 5. The CDR3 is 13 residues long. Germline CDR1 reads SGHDT; CDR2 reads YYEEEE. V is TRBV5-6 and J is TRBJ2-1; 7 bases line up with TRBD1. This receptor was obtained from a man aged 18 to 35 in good health. Sequenced material: blood. This CDR3 is CASSLGDSNEQFF. The CDR3 nucleotides are TGTGCCAGCAGTCTGGGGGACAGCAATGAGCAGTTCTTC.